The 8 T cell receptor beta chains listed next were all sequenced from one sample in a study of blood T cell repertoires in COVID-19. Sequenced by immunoSEQ multiplex PCR; TCRdb stores in-frame clones only, minus some. The repertoire includes about 400,000 clones, roughly 89% of them detected once, and about 1.7% sits in the top ten. Sequences were obtained from PBMCs or T cells enriched from blood (not recorded which). The receptors here all came from a woman under 40 who had recovered from COVID-19.

This chain's CDR3 is CASSPTGGGEKLFF. The DNA for the CDR3 is TGCGCCAGCAGCCCGACAGGGGGCGGTGAAAAACTGTTTTTT. The chain combines TRBV5-1 with TRBJ1-4; 10 nucleotides agree with TRBD1. The CDR3 has 14 amino acids. From germline, CDR1 is SGHRS and CDR2 YFSETQ. V dropped 4 bases and J dropped 7; count of bases not matched to a gene: 4.

This sequence joins TRBV7-2 and TRBJ2-7; a possible D gene is TRBD2 (6 bases). Germline loops: CDR1 SGHTA, CDR2 FQGNSA. Trimming pared 5 bases from V and 4 bases from J, leaving 15 bases between. This CDR3 comprises 14 residues. The CDR3 sequence: CASSPRRGLYEQYF. The CDR3 DNA sequence: TGTGCCAGCAGCCCAAGACGGGGGTTATACGAGCAGTACTTC.

The chain recombines TRBV19 with TRBJ2-6; D possibly corresponds to TRBD1 (6 bases). Between the trimmed V and J ends, which lost 3 bases and 0 bases, there was a span of 18 bases. This CDR3 has 19 amino acids. Germline CDR1 is LNHDA and CDR2 is SQIVND (reference sequence). CDR3 DNA sequence: TGTGCCAGTAGTATCTCCCTCTGGACAGAATTCTCTGGGGCCAACGTCCTGACTTTC. Amino acid sequence: CASSISLWTEFSGANVLTF.

V and J are TRBV5-6 and TRBJ1-2, with a possible D match to TRBD1 (6 bases). V gave up 4 bases and J gave up 7 bases, with 14 bases separating them. Germline CDR1 is SGHDT and CDR2 is YYEEEE. The CDR3 has 13 residues. CDR3 in DNA: TGTGCCAGCAGCCAGACAGGTGGGTTTGGCTACACCTTC. Protein: CASSQTGGFGYTF.

This clone was counted a single time. Other DNA sequences in this specimen translate into the identical CDR3. The rearrangement uses TRBV18 and TRBJ1-5, with D perhaps TRBD1 (5 bases). CDR1 is KGHSH and CDR2 is LQKENI in the germline V gene. Trimming shortened V by 1 base and J by 1 base, and 5 bases separated the two germline ends. The CDR3 runs to 14 residues. The CDR3 nucleotides are TGTGCCAGCTCACCACAGGGGAGCAATCAGCCCCAGCATTTT. Its translation is CASSPQGSNQPQHF. Supplemented by reference TRBV18 and TRBJ1-5, the full variable domain reads NAGVMQNPRHLVRRRGQEARLRCSPMKGHSHVYWYRQLPEEGLKFMVYLQKENIIDESGMPKERFSAEFPKEGPSILRIQQVVRGDSAAYFCASSPQGSNQPQHFGDGTRLSIL.

The chain recombines TRBV5-5 with TRBJ2-7, with D possibly matching TRBD1 (6 bases). V was clipped by 0 bases and J by 11 bases, with 24 bases between them. Germline V gives CDR1 SGHKS, CDR2 YYEKEE (reference sequence). The CDR3 runs 16 residues. The CDR3 DNA is TGTGCCAGCAGCTTGGCCGGTTGGGCAGGGGCTCCTCAGGAGTACTTC. It codes for CASSLAGWAGAPQEYF. Supplemented by reference TRBV5-5 and TRBJ2-7, the full variable domain reads DAGVTQSPTHLIKTRGQQVTLRCSPISGHKSVSWYQQVLGQGPQFIFQYYEKEERGRGNFPDRFSARQFPNYSSELNVNALLLGDSALYLCASSLAGWAGAPQEYFGPGTRLTVT.

The V call is TRBV27, the J call TRBJ2-7, with TRBD1 matching 9 bases. This CDR3 contains 15 residues. Germline-derived CDR1 and CDR2 are MNHEY and SMNVEV (reference sequence). V shed 4 bases, J shed 4 bases, and the junction held 8 bases outside the gene matches. The CDR3 DNA sequence: TGTGCCAGCAGTTCCCAAGGACAGGGGACTTACGAGCAGTACTTC. Translating gives CASSSQGQGTYEQYF.

This sequence joins TRBV10-1 and TRBJ1-1; 7 positions agree with TRBD1. The CDR3 length is 14 residues. The V segment lost 8 bases and the J segment 2 bases; nucleotides outside the gene matches: 8. Germline V gene lookup returns CDR1 WNHNN and CDR2 SYGVQD (reference sequence). CDR3 in DNA: TGCGCCAGCTCCCGGACAGGATTAAACACTGAAGCTTTCTTT. It codes for CASSRTGLNTEAFF.